The 22 T cell receptor beta chains below were found in one sample sequenced in a study of blood T cell repertoires in COVID-19. The method was immunoSEQ multiplex PCR; TCRdb's version includes in-frame clones alone and lacks a portion of them. The repertoire holds approximately 290,000 clones, with approximately 86% as singletons. The sequencing input was peripheral blood. The receptor set was obtained from a man between 18 and 35 years old with active or convalescent COVID-19.

This clone appeared a few times. This sequence joins TRBV7-9 and TRBJ1-1; TRBD1 might be the D (6 bases). Germline V gene sequence: CDR1 SEHNR, CDR2 FQNEAQ (reference sequence). Trimming pared 6 bases from V and 9 bases from J, leaving 17 bases between. CDR3 size: 13 residues. The CDR3 DNA sequence: TGTGCCAGCAGGACAGGCCAGAACCTGAAAGCTTTCTTT. It translates to CASRTGQNLKAFF.

This clone was seen only a few times. This chain connects TRBV7-2 to TRBJ1-3; 10 bases line up with TRBD1. Per germline, CDR1 SGHTA and CDR2 FQGNSA. V shed 5 bases and J 7 bases; nucleotides not matched to a gene: 5. The CDR3 extends over 14 amino acids. DNA for the CDR3: TGTGCCAGCAGCGCCCGACAGGGGGCGAACACCATATATTTT. Its translation: CASSARQGANTIYF.

J is TRBJ1-1 and V is TRBV29-1; tentatively, D is TRBD1 (6 bases). CDR3 length: 14 residues. Trimming cost V 6 bases and J 10 bases, with 24 bases left between them. In germline, CDR1 is SQVTM, CDR2 ANQGSEA. Here the CDR3 DNA reads TGCAGCGTCCTCAACCCAGGGGCCTCCGGGGTAGCTTTCTTT. Amino acids: CSVLNPGASGVAFF.

The chain is built from TRBV7-2 and TRBJ2-3; maybe TRBD1 (6 bases). Looked up from germline, CDR1 is SGHTA and CDR2 is FQGNSA. Trimming removed 5 bases at V and 3 bases at J, with 12 bases between. The CDR3 extends over 14 amino acids. The CDR3 sequence is CASSPRTGTDTQYF. In nucleotides, the CDR3 is TGTGCCAGCAGCCCACGAACAGGGACAGATACGCAGTATTTT.

The rearrangement joins TRBV11-3 to TRBJ1-1; D remains ambiguous. The germline V gene encodes CDR1 SGHNT and CDR2 YENEEA. Trimming took 3 bases from V and 3 from J, leaving 8 bases between them. The CDR3 has 13 amino acids. The CDR3 nucleotides read TGTGCCAGCAGCTTTCAGGTGGACACTGAAGCTTTCTTT. It is translated as CASSFQVDTEAFF.

This chain links TRBV2 with TRBJ2-5, with a tentative D call TRBD2 (7 bases). Trimming left V 4 bases short and J 4 bases short, with 16 bases between. The CDR3 covers 15 residues. In germline, CDR1 is SNHLY, CDR2 FYNNEI. CDR3 in amino acids: CASSGVRGPRETQYF. Written as DNA, the CDR3 is TGTGCCAGCAGTGGGGTGCGGGGGCCCAGAGAGACCCAGTACTTC.

The chain recombines TRBV9 with TRBJ2-1; 8 bases agree with TRBD1. There are 15 residues in the CDR3. Germline lookup yields CDR1 SGDLS and CDR2 YYNGEE. After removal of 4 bases from V and 5 bases from J, the junction contained 8 bases not matched to a gene. CDR3 nucleotide sequence: TGTGCCAGCAGCCTCTCGGACAGGGAACACAATGAGCAGTTCTTC. Translated, it gives CASSLSDREHNEQFF.

About this clone itself: An end of the junction differs from the germline gene, which may be a read error. The chain couples TRBV18 to TRBJ1-6; D remains unclear. CDR1 KGHSH and CDR2 LQKENI come from the germline V gene. CDR3 size: 13 residues. The CDR3 here is CVSSPGGESPLHF. CDR3 bases: TGTGTCAGCTCACCCGGCGGGGAATCACCCCTCCACTTT.

V and J are TRBV4-2 and TRBJ2-1; a weak D match, TRBD1 (7 bases). Germline V CDR1 and CDR2: LGHNA, YNFKEQ. The V end was cut by 0 bases, the J end by 6 bases, with 12 bases between. CDR3 length equals 15 residues. CDR3 coding DNA: TGTGCCAGCAGCCAAGAGGAGGGACAGATCAATGAGCAGTTCTTC. Translating it yields CASSQEEGQINEQFF.

The V and J genes are TRBV6-1 and TRBJ2-2; 8 bases agree with TRBD1. The CDR3 is made up of 17 amino acids. Germline CDR1 and CDR2: MNHNS and SASEGT. Unmatched junction bases numbered 13, after V lost 2 bases and J lost 8 bases. CDR3 protein: CASSEFWDRRHGGELFF. The CDR3, as DNA: TGTGCCAGCAGTGAATTTTGGGACAGGCGCCATGGAGGGGAGCTGTTTTTT.

CDR3 protein: CASSLRQSYEQYF. As DNA, the CDR3 is TGTGCCAGCAGCCTAAGACAGTCCTACGAGCAGTACTTC. The genes are TRBV3-1 (or the pseudogene TRBV3-2) and TRBJ2-7, with D possibly TRBD1 on 5 matching bases. This CDR3 is 13 amino acids long. V was pared by 4 bases and J by 1 base, with 8 bases between. In germline, CDR1 is LGHDT, CDR2 YNNKEL (reference sequence).

This chain uses TRBV3-1 (or the pseudogene TRBV3-2) with TRBJ2-2; tentatively, D is TRBD2 (5 bases). The V end lost 3 bases, the J end lost 2 bases, and 10 bases lay between the germline ends. The germline CDR1 and CDR2 sequences are LGHDT and YNNKEL (reference sequence). The CDR3 runs to 15 residues. The CDR3 sequence is CASSHFSVNTGELFF. The CDR3, as DNA: TGTGCCAGCAGCCATTTTAGCGTAAACACCGGGGAGCTGTTTTTT.

The count of this clone is one. The V and J genes are TRBV6-5 and TRBJ1-2; D unclear. V lost 2 bases and J lost 6, with 10 bases in between. The germline V gene encodes CDR1 MNHEY and CDR2 SVGAGI. This CDR3 contains 13 residues. The CDR3 sequence: CASSYMGSDGYTF. DNA for the CDR3: TGTGCCAGCAGTTACATGGGGAGCGATGGCTACACCTTC.

This chain links TRBV9 with TRBJ1-2, with no clear D. V dropped 0 bases and J dropped 4 bases, with 7 bases sitting between them. Germline V gives CDR1 SGDLS, CDR2 YYNGEE. The CDR3 is made up of 13 amino acids. In DNA form, the CDR3 reads TGTGCCAGCAGCGTAGACTACGGCTATGGCTACACCTTC. Translating gives CASSVDYGYGYTF.

The chain couples TRBV6-1 to TRBJ2-1, with 9 nucleotides matching TRBD2. V shed 6 bases and J 7 bases; nucleotides not matched to a gene: 4. Germline V gene lookup returns CDR1 MNHNS and CDR2 SASEGT. The CDR3 covers 13 residues. The chain's CDR3 is CASRLAGINEQFF. The CDR3 bases are TGTGCCAGCAGGCTAGCGGGGATAAATGAGCAGTTCTTC.

The chain carries TRBV3-1 (or the pseudogene TRBV3-2) and TRBJ1-3; 7 bases are a match to TRBD1. From germline, CDR1 is LGHDT and CDR2 YNNKEL (reference sequence). This CDR3 has 13 residues. The trim removed 4 bases at V and 4 bases at J, leaving 1 base unmatched. The CDR3 DNA reads as TGTGCCAGCAGCCGACAGGGCGGAAACACCATATATTTT. The encoded protein is CASSRQGGNTIYF.

This clone is a singleton in its sample. This chain joins TRBV3-1 (or the pseudogene TRBV3-2) and TRBJ2-3, with TRBD2 matching over 7 bases. Per germline, CDR1 LGHDT and CDR2 YNNKEL (reference sequence). The CDR3 loop spans 16 amino acids. V was clipped by 0 bases and J by 2 bases; unmatched bases: 5. CDR3 region: CASSQDASGITDTQYF. The CDR3 region has the DNA TGTGCCAGCAGCCAAGATGCGAGCGGGATCACAGATACGCAGTATTTT.

The V gene is TRBV4-3, the J gene TRBJ1-4, with a possible D match to TRBD1 (6 bases). There are 14 residues in the CDR3. Germline CDR1 LGHNA, CDR2 YSLEER. Trimming cost V 4 bases and J 3 bases, with 9 bases left between them. In nucleotides, the CDR3 is TGCGCCAGCAGCCTGGGACAAGCTAATGAAAAACTGTTTTTT. Translated, it gives CASSLGQANEKLFF.

The V call is TRBV10-3, the J call TRBJ2-2, with 8 bases matching TRBD1. The CDR3 runs 14 residues. V lost 6 bases, J lost 7 bases, and 7 bases stayed unmatched. Germline loops: CDR1 ENHRY, CDR2 SYGVKD. CDR3 bases: TGTGCCATCAGGGCGGGACAGGAGGGCGGGGAGCTGTTTTTT. Its protein product is CAIRAGQEGGELFF.

This chain uses TRBV27 with TRBJ2-2; D might be TRBD2 (5 bases). CDR1 and CDR2 (germline): MNHEY, SMNVEV (reference sequence). The CDR3 has 14 residues. V lost 7 bases to trimming and J lost 1 base, with 10 bases between them. This CDR3 reads CASTSGMNTGELFF. The CDR3 DNA sequence: TGTGCCAGCACATCCGGGATGAACACCGGGGAGCTGTTTTTT.

The genes are TRBV2 and TRBJ1-6, with D possibly TRBD1 on 6 matching bases. CDR1 and CDR2 (germline): SNHLY, FYNNEI. The V end was cut by 3 bases, the J end by 5 bases, with 8 bases between. The CDR3 consists of 14 residues. For the CDR3, the DNA is TGTGCCAGCAGTGAGGCAGGGGATAATTCACCCCTCCACTTT. It encodes CASSEAGDNSPLHF.

V gene TRBV15 combines with J gene TRBJ2-1, with 8 bases identical to TRBD1. The CDR3 is 14 amino acids. Per the germline V gene, CDR1 is LNHNV and CDR2 is YYDKDF (reference sequence). Trimming at V came to 6 bases and at J to 1 base, leaving 2 bases not matched to a gene. The CDR3 loop is CATSRQGSYNEQFF. In DNA form, the CDR3 reads TGTGCCACCAGTAGACAGGGGTCCTACAATGAGCAGTTCTTC. Using reference TRBV15 and TRBJ2-1 for the parts outside the CDR3, the full variable domain is DAMVIQNPRYQVTQFGKPVTLSCSQTLNHNVMYWYQQKSSQAPKLLFHYYDKDFNNEADTPDNFQSRRPNTSFCFLDIRSPGLGDTAMYLCATSRQGSYNEQFFGPGTRLTVL.